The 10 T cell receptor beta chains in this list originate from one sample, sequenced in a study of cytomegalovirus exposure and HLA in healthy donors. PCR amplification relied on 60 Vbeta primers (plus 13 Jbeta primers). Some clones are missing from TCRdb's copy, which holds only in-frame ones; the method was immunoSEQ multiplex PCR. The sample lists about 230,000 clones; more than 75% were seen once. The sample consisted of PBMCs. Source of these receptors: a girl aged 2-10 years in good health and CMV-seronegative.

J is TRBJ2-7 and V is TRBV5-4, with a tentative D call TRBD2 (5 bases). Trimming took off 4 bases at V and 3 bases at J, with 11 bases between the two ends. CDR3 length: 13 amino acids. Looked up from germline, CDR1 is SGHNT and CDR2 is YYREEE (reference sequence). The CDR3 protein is CASSTPAGYEQYF. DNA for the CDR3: TGTGCCAGCAGCACCCCCGCGGGCTACGAGCAGTACTTC.

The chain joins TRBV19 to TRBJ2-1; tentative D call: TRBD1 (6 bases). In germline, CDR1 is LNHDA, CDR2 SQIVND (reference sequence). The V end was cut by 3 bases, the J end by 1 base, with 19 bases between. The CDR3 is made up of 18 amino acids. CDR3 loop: CASSIKGLWGQSYNEQFF. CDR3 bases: TGTGCCAGTAGTATCAAGGGTCTTTGGGGACAATCCTACAATGAGCAGTTCTTC.

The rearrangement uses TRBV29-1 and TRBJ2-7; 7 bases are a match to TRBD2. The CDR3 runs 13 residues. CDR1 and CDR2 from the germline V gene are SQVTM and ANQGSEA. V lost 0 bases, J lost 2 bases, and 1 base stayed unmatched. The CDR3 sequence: CSVEERETYEQYF. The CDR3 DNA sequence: TGCAGCGTTGAAGAGCGGGAGACCTACGAGCAGTACTTC.

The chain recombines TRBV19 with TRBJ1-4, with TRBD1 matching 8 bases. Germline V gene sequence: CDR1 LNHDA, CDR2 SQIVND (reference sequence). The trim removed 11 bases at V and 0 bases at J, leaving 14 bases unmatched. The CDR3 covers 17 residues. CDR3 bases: TGTGCCTCAGCTGACAGGGGAAGAGGTTCAACTAATGAAAAACTGTTTTTT. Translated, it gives CASADRGRGSTNEKLFF.

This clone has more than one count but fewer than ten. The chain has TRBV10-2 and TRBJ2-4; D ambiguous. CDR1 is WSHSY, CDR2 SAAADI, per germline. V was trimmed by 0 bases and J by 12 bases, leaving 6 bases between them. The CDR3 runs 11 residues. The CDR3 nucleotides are TGCGCCAGCAGTGAGTCGGCTGATCAGTACTTC. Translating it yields CASSESADQYF.

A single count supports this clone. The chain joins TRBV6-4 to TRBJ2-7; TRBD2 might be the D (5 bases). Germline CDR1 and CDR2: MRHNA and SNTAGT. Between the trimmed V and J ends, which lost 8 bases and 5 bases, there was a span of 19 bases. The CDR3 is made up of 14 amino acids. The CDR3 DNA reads TGTGCCAGCTACTTCATAGGGAGATCCCACGAGCAGTACTTC. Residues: CASYFIGRSHEQYF.

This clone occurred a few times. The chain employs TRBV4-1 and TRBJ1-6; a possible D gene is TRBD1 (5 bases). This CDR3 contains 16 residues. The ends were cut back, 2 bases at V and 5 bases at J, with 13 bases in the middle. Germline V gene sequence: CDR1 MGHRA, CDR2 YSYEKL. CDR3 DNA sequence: TGCGCCAGCAGCCAACGTCTGGGGCCCAATAATTCACCCCTCCACTTT. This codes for CASSQRLGPNNSPLHF.

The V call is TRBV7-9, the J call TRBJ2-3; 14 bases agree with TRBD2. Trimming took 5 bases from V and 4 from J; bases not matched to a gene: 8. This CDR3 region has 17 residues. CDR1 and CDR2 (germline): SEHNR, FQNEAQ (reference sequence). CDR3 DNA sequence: TGTGCCAGCAGCGCCGGGACTAGCGGGAGAGGAGCAGATACGCAGTATTTT. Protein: CASSAGTSGRGADTQYF.

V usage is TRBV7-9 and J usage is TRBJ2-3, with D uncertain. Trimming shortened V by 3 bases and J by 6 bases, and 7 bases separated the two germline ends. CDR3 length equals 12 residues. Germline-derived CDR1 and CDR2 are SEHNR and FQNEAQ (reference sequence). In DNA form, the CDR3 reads TGTGCCAGCAGCTTCCAGGTGGATACGCAGTATTTT. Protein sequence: CASSFQVDTQYF. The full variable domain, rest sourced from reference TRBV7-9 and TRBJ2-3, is DTGVSQNPRHKITKRGQNVTFRCDPISEHNRLYWYRQTLGQGPEFLTYFQNEAQLEKSRLLSDRFSAERPKGSFSTLEIQRTEQGDSAMYLCASSFQVDTQYFGPGTRLTVL.

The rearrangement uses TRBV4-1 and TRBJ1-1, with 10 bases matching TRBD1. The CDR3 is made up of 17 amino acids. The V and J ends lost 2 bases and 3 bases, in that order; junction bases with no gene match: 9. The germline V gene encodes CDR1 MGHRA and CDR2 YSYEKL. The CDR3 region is CASSQRAPGQGYTEAFF. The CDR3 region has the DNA TGCGCCAGCAGCCAACGCGCACCGGGACAGGGGTACACTGAAGCTTTCTTT.